Below are 27 T cell receptor beta chains sequenced from a single sample in a study of blood T cell repertoires in COVID-19. Assay: immunoSEQ multiplex PCR; the TCRdb copy retains only in-frame clones and omits some. Counted here are 140,000 or so clones, about 80% occurring once; the ten biggest clones make up roughly 9.2%. The material sequenced was PBMCs or T cells enriched from blood (not recorded which). These receptors came from a man between 45 and 60 years old who had recovered from COVID-19.

V gene TRBV11-2 combines with J gene TRBJ2-1; 9 bases line up with TRBD2. Germline loops: CDR1 SGHAT, CDR2 FQNNGV. The length of the CDR3 is 15 residues. The junction had 3 bases not matched to a gene; V was cut back by 3 bases and J by 3 bases. The chain's CDR3 is CASSLPSGIYNEQFF. The CDR3 DNA follows: TGTGCCAGCAGCTTGCCTAGCGGGATCTACAATGAGCAGTTCTTC.

This rearrangement joins TRBV25-1 to TRBJ1-6; tentatively, D is TRBD1 (6 bases). The CDR3 consists of 17 residues. The V end was cut by 5 bases, the J end by 0 bases, with 14 bases between. Germline values: CDR1 MGHDK, CDR2 SYGVNS. CDR3 sequence reads: CASSSPGAGSYNSPLHF. The CDR3 nucleotides read TGTGCCAGCAGTTCCCCAGGGGCCGGCTCCTATAATTCACCCCTCCACTTT. Filled out from reference TRBV25-1 and TRBJ1-6, the complete variable domain reads EADIYQTPRYLVIGTGKKITLECSQTMGHDKMYWYQQDPGMELHLIHYSYGVNSTEKGDLSSESTVSRIRTEHFPLTLESARPSHTSQYLCASSSPGAGSYNSPLHFGNGTRLTVT.

The chain combines TRBV11-1 with TRBJ2-7; D may be TRBD2 (6 bases). There are 14 residues in the CDR3. Germline loops: CDR1 SGHAT, CDR2 FQDESV (reference sequence). The ends were cut back, 3 bases at V and 0 bases at J, with 9 bases in the middle. The CDR3 protein is CASSFSAGSYEQYF. As DNA, the CDR3 is TGTGCCAGCAGCTTTTCAGCGGGCTCCTACGAGCAGTACTTC.

The J gene is TRBJ1-3, the V gene TRBV28; possibly TRBD1 for D (6 bases). Germline V gene lookup returns CDR1 MDHEN and CDR2 SYDVKM. The CDR3 loop spans 15 amino acids. Trimming took 9 bases from V and 1 from J, leaving 16 bases between them. CDR3 residues: CASAGAPLSGNTIYF. In nucleotides, the CDR3 is TGTGCCAGTGCGGGGGCTCCTTTATCTGGAAACACCATATATTTT. The full variable domain, its missing parts supplied by reference TRBV28 and TRBJ1-3, is DVKVTQSSRYLVKRTGEKVFLECVQDMDHENMFWYRQDPGLGLRLIYFSYDVKMKEKGDIPEGYSVSREKKERFSLILESASTNQTSMYLCASAGAPLSGNTIYFGEGSWLTVV.

This clone was seen a few times. The chain couples TRBV7-2 to TRBJ1-3; 10 positions agree with TRBD1. The J segment lost 3 bases and the V segment lost 5 bases, leaving 4 bases of the junction unmatched. CDR1 SGHTA and CDR2 FQGNSA come from the germline V gene. CDR3 length: 15 residues. Here the CDR3 reads CASSPRTGGGNTIYF. The CDR3 DNA sequence: TGTGCCAGCAGCCCAAGGACAGGGGGTGGAAACACCATATATTTT. The whole variable domain, remainder taken from reference TRBV7-2 and TRBJ1-3, is GAGVSQSPSNKVTEKGKDVELRCDPISGHTALYWYRQSLGQGLEFLIYFQGNSAPDKSGLPSDRFSAERTGGSVSTLTIQRTQQEDSAVYLCASSPRTGGGNTIYFGEGSWLTVV.

This clone occurred once. The chain employs TRBV19 and TRBJ1-5, with 7 bases identical to TRBD1. The V and J ends lost 3 bases and 4 bases, in that order; junction bases with no gene match: 15. The CDR3 length is 18 residues. Germline CDR1 reads LNHDA; CDR2 reads SQIVND (reference sequence). The DNA for the CDR3 is TGTGCCAGTAGTATCACAGGGGTATCGGGTGGAGATAATCAGCCCCAGCATTTT. Amino acids: CASSITGVSGGDNQPQHF.

This chain uses TRBV5-5 with TRBJ2-1; 7 bases align to TRBD1. The CDR3 is made up of 14 amino acids. Germline values: CDR1 SGHKS, CDR2 YYEKEE (reference sequence). J was trimmed by 7 bases and V by 2 bases; bases with no gene match: 6. The CDR3 region has the DNA TGTGCCAGCAGCTTCGGGCAGGGGGTAAATGAGCAGTTCTTC. Encoded protein: CASSFGQGVNEQFF.

The genes are TRBV6-1 and TRBJ2-7, with 8 bases identical to TRBD1. The V gene's germline CDR1 is MNHNS and CDR2 SASEGT. Unmatched junction bases numbered 1, after V lost 3 bases and J lost 0 bases. CDR3 size: 14 residues. CDR3 loop: CASSDRGLSYEQYF. The CDR3 nucleotides are TGTGCCAGCAGTGACAGGGGGCTCTCCTACGAGCAGTACTTC.

The rearrangement joins TRBV6-5 to TRBJ2-7; D is perhaps TRBD1 (6 bases). Germline V CDR1 and CDR2: MNHEY, SVGAGI. V lost 5 bases to trimming and J lost 0 bases, with 14 bases between them. The length of the CDR3 is 15 residues. The CDR3 bases are TGTGCCAGCAGTAACAATCCGGACAGCTCCTACGAGCAGTACTTC. It specifies CASSNNPDSSYEQYF.

CDR3 coding DNA: TGCGCCAGCAGCCTTACAGGGGGCGTGGGTGAAAAACTGTTTTTT. Its translation: CASSLTGGVGEKLFF. V is TRBV4-1 and J is TRBJ1-4; 9 bases agree with TRBD1. The germline V gene encodes CDR1 MGHRA and CDR2 YSYEKL. The CDR3 has 15 residues. The ends lost 4 bases at V and 7 bases at J; junction bases unmatched: 7.

The J gene is TRBJ2-5, the V gene TRBV5-8; 10 positions agree with TRBD2. CDR3 size: 18 residues. V shed 1 base, J shed 3 bases, and the junction held 12 bases outside the gene matches. Germline values: CDR1 SGHTS, CDR2 YDEGEE. The CDR3 loop is CASSLNLWSGGAKETQYF. The CDR3 region has the DNA TGTGCCAGCAGCTTGAATCTTTGGAGCGGGGGGGCGAAAGAGACCCAGTACTTC.

The CDR3 region is CASRGGQGLAYEQYF. The CDR3 DNA reads TGTGCCAGCAGAGGGGGACAGGGGCTCGCCTACGAGCAGTACTTC. The rearrangement uses TRBV3-1 (or the pseudogene TRBV3-2) and TRBJ2-7; TRBD1 agrees at 10 bases. CDR1 is LGHDT, CDR2 YNNKEL, per germline (reference sequence). The CDR3 totals 15 residues. V dropped 6 bases and J dropped 2; count of bases not matched to a gene: 7.

CDR3 in amino acids: CASSSTRSSDTQYF. CDR3 nucleotides: TGTGCCAGTAGTTCGACTAGGTCCTCGGATACGCAGTATTTT. The V and J genes are TRBV19 and TRBJ2-3; tentative D call: TRBD2 (6 bases). CDR3 length: 14 amino acids. Germline CDR1 is LNHDA and CDR2 is SQIVND (reference sequence). V lost 5 bases and J 6 bases, leaving 15 bases between the germline ends.

This chain joins TRBV4-1 and TRBJ2-5; TRBD1 agrees at 9 bases. CDR1 MGHRA and CDR2 YSYEKL come from the germline V gene. The V gene end was trimmed by 1 base and the J gene end by 4 bases; junction bases not matched to a gene: 7. CDR3 size: 16 residues. For the CDR3, the DNA is TGCGCCAGCAGCCAAGTAACAGGGGGCGCTTCAGAGACCCAGTACTTC. Translating gives CASSQVTGGASETQYF.

The genes are TRBV4-3 and TRBJ2-2, with 8 bases that match TRBD2. The CDR3 runs to 15 residues. The germline V gene encodes CDR1 LGHNA and CDR2 YSLEER. Trimming removed 0 bases from V and 6 bases from J; junction bases left unmatched: 3. This chain's CDR3 is CASSQDSGGAGELFF. CDR3 bases: TGCGCCAGCAGCCAAGACAGCGGGGGTGCCGGGGAGCTGTTTTTT.

This rearrangement joins TRBV9 to TRBJ1-1; 7 bases match TRBD1. CDR1 is SGDLS, CDR2 YYNGEE, per germline. Trimming took 3 bases from V and 0 from J; bases not matched to a gene: 5. The CDR3 runs 15 residues. CDR3 coding DNA: TGTGCCAGCAGCGCCCTACAGGGGATGAACACTGAAGCTTTCTTT. Translated: CASSALQGMNTEAFF. The full variable domain, with the rest looked up from reference TRBV9 and TRBJ1-1, is DSGVTQTPKHLITATGQRVTLRCSPRSGDLSVYWYQQSLDQGLQFLIQYYNGEERAKGNILERFSAQQFPDLHSELNLSSLELGDSALYFCASSALQGMNTEAFFGQGTRLTVV.

J is TRBJ1-1 and V is TRBV9; TRBD1 agrees at 7 bases. V shed 3 bases, J shed 2 bases, and the junction held 4 bases outside the gene matches. The CDR3 has 14 amino acids. Germline values: CDR1 SGDLS, CDR2 YYNGEE. The CDR3 loop is CASSEQGRNTEAFF. In DNA, the CDR3 is TGTGCCAGCAGCGAACAGGGGCGAAACACTGAAGCTTTCTTT.

This clone was observed a few times. In nucleotides, the CDR3 is TGTGCCATCAGACCACAGGAAGCTAGCACAGATACGCAGTATTTT. This gives the protein CAIRPQEASTDTQYF. V gene TRBV10-3 combines with J gene TRBJ2-3; tentative D call: TRBD1 (5 bases). Looked up from germline, CDR1 is ENHRY and CDR2 is SYGVKD. Trimming removed 6 bases at V and 0 bases at J, with 13 bases between. This CDR3 has 15 residues.

The chain uses TRBV7-9 and TRBJ1-1; D might be TRBD1 (6 bases). The V gene lost 5 bases and the J gene lost 0 bases, with 13 bases spanning the gap. Germline lookup yields CDR1 SEHNR and CDR2 FQNEAQ (reference sequence). This CDR3 contains 15 residues. DNA of the CDR3: TGTGCCAGCAGCCACAAGGACAGCCTGAACACTGAAGCTTTCTTT. Amino acids: CASSHKDSLNTEAFF.

The chain links TRBV6-2 or TRBV6-3 to TRBJ1-6; no clear D gene. This CDR3 has 12 amino acids. Germline V gene lookup returns CDR1 MNHEY and CDR2 SVGEGT. Deletions cut 6 bases from V and 8 bases from J, with 8 bases between. This chain's CDR3 is CASSPQYSPLHF. The CDR3 DNA sequence: TGTGCCAGCAGCCCACAGTATTCACCCCTCCACTTT.

The chain employs TRBV3-1 (or the pseudogene TRBV3-2) and TRBJ2-7, with D possibly matching TRBD2 (5 bases). The germline V gene encodes CDR1 LGHDT and CDR2 YNNKEL (reference sequence). This CDR3 comprises 14 residues. V lost 4 bases and J 4 bases, leaving 14 bases between the germline ends. The CDR3 bases are TGTGCCAGCAGCCCAAGGAGGCTGGGTTACGAGCAGTACTTC. It specifies CASSPRRLGYEQYF.

J is TRBJ2-7 and V is TRBV7-9; D is possibly TRBD2 (5 bases). With 5 bases removed from V and 2 bases from J, the gap between germline ends came to 10 bases. The germline V gene has CDR1 SEHNR and CDR2 FQNEAQ (reference sequence). There are 13 residues in the CDR3. The CDR3 here is CASSPTAAYEQYF. CDR3 bases: TGTGCCAGCAGCCCAACAGCGGCCTACGAGCAGTACTTC.

The chain couples TRBV27 to TRBJ1-4; 9 bases align to TRBD1. Germline loops: CDR1 MNHEY, CDR2 SMNVEV (reference sequence). The CDR3 has 18 residues. The ends lost 0 bases at V and 4 bases at J; junction bases unmatched: 9. The CDR3 region has the DNA TGTGCCAGCAGTTTATCCCCAACAGGGGGCATGGTTAATGAAAAACTGTTTTTT. Protein product: CASSLSPTGGMVNEKLFF.

The chain recombines TRBV19 with TRBJ2-1; 9 positions agree with TRBD1. The CDR3 contains 13 residues. V lost 6 bases and J lost 8; bases outside the gene matches: 5. Germline loops: CDR1 LNHDA, CDR2 SQIVND (reference sequence). CDR3 DNA sequence: TGTGCCAGTAGGGGGACAGGGATCGATGAGCAGTTCTTC. Protein: CASRGTGIDEQFF.

The chain uses TRBV7-9 and TRBJ2-7, with no clear D. The germline V and J ends were trimmed by 1 base and 0 bases, with 7 bases remaining between them. Germline V lookup: CDR1 SEHNR, CDR2 FQNEAQ (reference sequence). The CDR3 is 14 amino acids. CDR3 sequence reads: CASSLGLDSYEQYF. The CDR3 bases are TGTGCCAGCAGCTTAGGACTGGACTCCTACGAGCAGTACTTC.

J is TRBJ2-2 and V is TRBV9; unclear D gene. Germline V CDR1 and CDR2: SGDLS, YYNGEE. CDR3 size: 11 residues. V was clipped by 3 bases and J by 6 bases, with 3 bases between them. The CDR3 DNA reads as TGTGCCAGCAGCGCGTCCGGGGAGCTGTTTTTT. This encodes CASSASGELFF.

The genes are TRBV9 and TRBJ2-1, with 8 nucleotides matching TRBD2. CDR1 SGDLS and CDR2 YYNGEE come from the germline V gene. CDR3 length equals 15 residues. Germline trimming cut 0 bases from V and 4 bases from J; bases unmatched to any gene: 3. CDR3 sequence (DNA): TGTGCCAGCAGCGTAGAGACTAGCGAATACAATGAGCAGTTCTTC. Protein sequence: CASSVETSEYNEQFF.